Each of the 21 T cell receptor beta chains below was sequenced from the same sample in a study of cytomegalovirus exposure and HLA in healthy donors. 60 Vbeta and 13 Jbeta primers were used in PCR. Profiling relied on immunoSEQ multiplex PCR, and the TCRdb table lists in-frame clones only, not all of them. The sample has around 200,000 clones; roughly 84% are singletons. Sequenced sample: PBMCs. All receptors derive from a woman between 50 and 59 years old in good health and CMV-seropositive.

The CDR3 is CASSVGTRLGEQFF. The CDR3 coding sequence is TGTGCCAGCAGCGTCGGTACGAGGCTAGGTGAGCAGTTCTTC. This chain links TRBV9 with TRBJ2-1, with unresolved D. Per germline, CDR1 SGDLS and CDR2 YYNGEE. Trimming took off 2 bases at V and 9 bases at J, with 15 bases between the two ends. The CDR3 contains 14 residues.

In this sample, this clone turned up once. The J gene is TRBJ1-1, the V gene TRBV6-5; 11 positions match TRBD1. The CDR3 spans 12 residues. Germline CDR1 and CDR2: MNHEY and SVGAGI. V was clipped by 4 bases and J by 11 bases; unmatched bases: 3. CDR3 in amino acids: CASSWDRGGAFF. DNA of the CDR3: TGTGCCAGCAGTTGGGACAGGGGGGGGGCTTTCTTT.

The chain is built from TRBV27 and TRBJ2-3, with 7 positions matching TRBD1. The CDR3 spans 14 residues. Losses at the gene ends were 3 bases for V and 8 bases for J; bases not matched to a gene: 8. The germline V gene has CDR1 MNHEY and CDR2 SMNVEV (reference sequence). The CDR3 sequence: CASSFLTGQFTQYF. The CDR3 nucleotides are TGTGCCAGCAGTTTTTTGACAGGGCAATTTACGCAGTATTTT.

The rearrangement uses TRBV5-6 and TRBJ1-4; 11 positions match TRBD1. With 1 base clipped from V and 8 bases from J, the junction kept 7 bases outside the gene matches. The germline V gene has CDR1 SGHDT and CDR2 YYEEEE. This CDR3 has 16 residues. The CDR3 nucleotides are TGTGCCAGCAGCTTGCAAGGACAGGGGGCCGAGGAAAAACTGTTTTTT. As protein: CASSLQGQGAEEKLFF.

This clone appeared a single time. The rearrangement joins TRBV19 to TRBJ2-7; 10 bases are a match to TRBD1. CDR1 and CDR2 from the germline V gene are LNHDA and SQIVND (reference sequence). This CDR3 is built from 14 residues. The J segment lost 4 bases and the V segment lost 6 bases, leaving 6 bases of the junction unmatched. CDR3 sequence (DNA): TGTGCCAGTAGCCGACAGGGGGCGTTTTACGAGCAGTACTTC. It encodes CASSRQGAFYEQYF.

CDR3: CASSPGGATSYEQYF. The CDR3 nucleotides are TGTGCCAGCTCACCAGGGGGGGCCACCTCCTACGAGCAGTACTTC. The genes are TRBV18 and TRBJ2-5; D possibly corresponds to TRBD2 (7 bases). The closer fit of TRBJ2-7 to the DNA end suggests the J call may be wrong. This CDR3 has 15 amino acids. The germline CDR1 and CDR2 sequences are KGHSH and LQKENI.

The V and J genes are TRBV10-1 and TRBJ2-1; no clear D gene. The CDR3 is made up of 15 amino acids. Germline V CDR1 and CDR2: WNHNN, SYGVQD (reference sequence). V was pared by 2 bases and J by 0 bases, with 8 bases between. The CDR3 sequence: CASSEARGSYNEQFF. Here the CDR3 DNA reads TGCGCCAGCAGTGAGGCCCGAGGCTCCTACAATGAGCAGTTCTTC.

The CDR3 DNA sequence: TGTGCCAGCAATCAGAGAACGGGGGGGGCAAAGACCCAGTACTTC. Its translation is CASNQRTGGAKTQYF. This chain links TRBV7-2 with TRBJ2-5, with 8 bases identical to TRBD2. V shed 7 bases, J shed 6 bases, and the junction held 13 bases outside the gene matches. CDR1 and CDR2 (germline): SGHTA, FQGNSA. The CDR3 has 15 amino acids.

Only one count was recorded for this clone. The chain couples TRBV2 to TRBJ1-1, with D possibly matching TRBD1 (6 bases). The CDR3 runs to 16 residues. Between the trimmed V and J ends, which lost 8 bases and 0 bases, there was a span of 19 bases. Germline V gene data show CDR1 as SNHLY and CDR2 as FYNNEI. CDR3 sequence: CASSEAGGRVNTEAFF. CDR3 DNA sequence: TGTGCCAGCTCCGAGGCGGGGGGGCGAGTGAACACTGAAGCTTTCTTT.

This sequence joins TRBV10-3 and TRBJ2-3; 8 bases map to TRBD2. In germline, CDR1 is ENHRY, CDR2 SYGVKD. This CDR3 spans 15 amino acids. Losses at the gene ends were 6 bases for V and 1 base for J; bases not matched to a gene: 6. Here the CDR3 DNA reads TGTGCCATCAGCCGGGGACTAGGGGGCACAGATACGCAGTATTTT. Protein sequence: CAISRGLGGTDTQYF.

V usage is TRBV19 and J usage is TRBJ2-2; 12 nucleotides agree with TRBD2. The germline V gene encodes CDR1 LNHDA and CDR2 SQIVND (reference sequence). The CDR3 sequence is 17 residues long. J lost 1 base, V lost 3 bases, and 3 bases had no gene match. The DNA of the CDR3 is TGTGCCAGTAGTATCCCGACTAGCGGGGGGAACACCGGGGAGCTGTTTTTT. Protein product: CASSIPTSGGNTGELFF.

V usage is TRBV4-1 and J usage is TRBJ1-2, with D maybe TRBD1 (5 bases). The germline V gene has CDR1 MGHRA and CDR2 YSYEKL. V shed 3 bases and J shed 4 bases, with 15 bases lying between them. The CDR3 extends over 15 amino acids. The CDR3 region is CASSHPGLIRYGYTF. In nucleotides, the CDR3 is TGCGCCAGCAGCCATCCGGGACTGATACGCTATGGCTACACCTTC.

This clone has just one count. This chain joins TRBV18 and TRBJ2-7; D not certain. CDR3 length: 15 residues. V lost 0 bases to trimming and J lost 0 bases, with 9 bases between them. Germline lookup yields CDR1 KGHSH and CDR2 LQKENI. The CDR3 protein is CASSPPSAASYEQYF. Written as DNA, the CDR3 is TGTGCCAGCTCACCACCCTCCGCGGCCTCCTACGAGCAGTACTTC.

V is TRBV6-1 and J is TRBJ2-7, with unresolved D. This CDR3 spans 13 amino acids. CDR1 is MNHNS and CDR2 is SASEGT in the germline V gene. V gave up 4 bases and J gave up 4 bases, with 11 bases separating them. The CDR3 here is CASSGDTRYEQYF. CDR3 sequence (DNA): TGTGCCAGCAGTGGCGACACCCGTTACGAGCAGTACTTC.

The chain combines TRBV6-1 with TRBJ2-5, with 7 bases fitting TRBD2. The last part of the DNA fits TRBJ2-7 better; the J call may be wrong. Germline V gives CDR1 MNHNS, CDR2 SASEGT. The CDR3 consists of 14 residues. The CDR3 region has the DNA TGTGCCAGCAGAGCGGGACTCAGCTCCTACGAGCAGTACTTC. Translating gives CASRAGLSSYEQYF.

The gene calls are TRBV9 and TRBJ2-1; D may be TRBD1 (5 bases). Trimming left V 4 bases short and J 7 bases short, with 15 bases between. Germline V gene data show CDR1 as SGDLS and CDR2 as YYNGEE. The CDR3 has 14 amino acids. DNA of the CDR3: TGTGCCAGCAGCATGACAGCCGTGGGGAATGAGCAGTTCTTC. Translating gives CASSMTAVGNEQFF.

V and J are TRBV7-2 and TRBJ2-1; 13 bases match TRBD2. The CDR3 consists of 16 residues. V was clipped by 1 base and J by 7 bases; unmatched bases: 4. Germline CDR1 is SGHTA and CDR2 is FQGNSA. The DNA of the CDR3 is TGTGCCAGCAGCTTAGAACTAGCGGGGGGGCGAAATGAGCAGTTCTTC. It yields the protein CASSLELAGGRNEQFF.

The J gene is TRBJ1-1, the V gene TRBV2; D remains unclear. Germline CDR1 is SNHLY and CDR2 is FYNNEI. Trimming took off 7 bases at V and 1 base at J, with 10 bases between the two ends. The CDR3 is 13 amino acids. As DNA, the CDR3 is TGTGCCAGCACTCAACGGGGGAACACTGAAGCTTTCTTT. The encoded protein is CASTQRGNTEAFF.

In this sample, this clone turned up a few times. The chain links TRBV4-1 to TRBJ1-2, with TRBD1 identical over 8 bases. The V gene's germline CDR1 is MGHRA and CDR2 YSYEKL. V shed 0 bases, J shed 8 bases, and the junction held 5 bases outside the gene matches. The CDR3 is made up of 14 amino acids. The CDR3 sequence: CASSQETGVGGYTF. The DNA of the CDR3 is TGCGCCAGCAGCCAAGAGACAGGGGTGGGGGGCTACACCTTC.

The V gene is TRBV6-6, the J gene TRBJ1-6; 9 positions match TRBD1. Germline trimming cut 6 bases from V and 9 bases from J; bases unmatched to any gene: 6. Germline values: CDR1 MNHNY, CDR2 SVGAGI (reference sequence). CDR3 length equals 14 residues. Written as DNA, the CDR3 is TGTGCCAGCAGGACGACAGGGGGTGTTTCACCCCTCCACTTT. Translated: CASRTTGGVSPLHF.

The J gene is TRBJ2-5, the V gene TRBV10-3, with 11 bases that match TRBD2. The germline V gene encodes CDR1 ENHRY and CDR2 SYGVKD. The CDR3 is 16 amino acids. Germline trimming cut 0 bases from V and 5 bases from J; bases unmatched to any gene: 5. This CDR3 reads CAISESTASGGETQYF. DNA of the CDR3: TGTGCCATCAGTGAGTCGACGGCTAGCGGGGGGGAGACCCAGTACTTC.